Presented here are 10 T cell receptor beta chains from one specimen sequenced in a study of spatial heterogeneity in lung cancer. The time point is: sample taken at primary tumor resection. Sequencing was performed on whole RNA extracted from tumor and nontumor lung tissue, or from frozen PBMC, and the material was left unsorted. TCRdb independently ran MiXCR on the 5' RACE reads; one entry per CDR3 protein. Seen here are 40,000 or so distinct CDR3 sequences, around 5.2% observed once, and the top ten hold roughly 27%. Sequences were derived from PBMCs, sampled at surgery. The source of these receptors is a female donor with early-stage non-small cell lung cancer.

This clonotype appeared many times. The chain joins TRBV10-3 to TRBJ2-3; D remains ambiguous. CDR1 and CDR2 from the germline V gene are ENHRY and SYGVKD. Trimming took off 10 bases at V and 8 bases at J, with 25 bases between the two ends. The CDR3 sequence is 15 residues long. CDR3 in DNA: TGTGCCACCACACATGTGAGCGCTAGTTATCGTACGCAGTATTTT. It yields the protein CATTHVSASYRTQYF.

This clonotype was detected a few times. The chain links TRBV19 to TRBJ1-2; no firm D call. The V end lost 3 bases, the J end lost 7 bases, and 18 bases lay between the germline ends. The CDR3 loop spans 15 amino acids. The V gene's germline CDR1 is LNHDA and CDR2 SQIVND (reference sequence). The CDR3 spells CASSMGLDRGIGYTF. The CDR3 nucleotides are TGTGCCAGTAGTATGGGTCTCGATCGAGGAATTGGCTACACCTTC.

This clonotype was observed a handful of times. This chain uses TRBV7-2 with TRBJ2-2, with D perhaps TRBD2 (6 bases). Between the trimmed V and J ends, which lost 4 bases and 4 bases, there was a span of 16 bases. The CDR3 is made up of 16 amino acids. CDR1 SGHTA and CDR2 FQGNSA come from the germline V gene. The CDR3 loop is CASSSLPTGVTGELFF. The DNA for the CDR3 is TGTGCCAGCAGCTCACTCCCCACGGGGGTCACCGGGGAGCTGTTTTTT.

This clonotype was recorded at least ten times. V and J are TRBV5-6 and TRBJ1-6; D might be TRBD1 (6 bases). This CDR3 comprises 16 residues. V lost 2 bases and J lost 6, with 15 bases in between. CDR1 is SGHDT, CDR2 YYEEEE, per germline. The DNA of the CDR3 is TGTGCCAGCAGCTTTATCGGACAGTCAATTAATTCACCCCTCCACTTT. Protein product: CASSFIGQSINSPLHF.

This clonotype occurred many times. This CDR3 reads CASSVNSGGAGTDTQYF. DNA for the CDR3: TGTGCCAGCAGCGTAAATAGCGGGGGGGCCGGGACAGATACGCAGTATTTT. The chain uses TRBV9 and TRBJ2-3; 11 bases fit TRBD2. Germline values: CDR1 SGDLS, CDR2 YYNGEE. Germline trimming cut 1 base from V and 3 bases from J; bases unmatched to any gene: 7. CDR3 length: 17 amino acids.

This clonotype was counted many times. The chain uses TRBV20-1 and TRBJ1-1, with D possibly being TRBD1 (5 bases). Germline lookup yields CDR1 DFQATT and CDR2 SNEGSKA (reference sequence). Trimming pared 5 bases from V and 5 bases from J, leaving 9 bases between. CDR3 length: 11 residues. The CDR3 coding sequence is TGCAGTGCTCGGGGGAGGACTGAAGCTTTCTTT. Residues: CSARGRTEAFF.

This clonotype was seen many times. The chain employs TRBV4-3 and TRBJ1-1; 7 positions match TRBD1. The CDR3 has 15 residues. Germline loops: CDR1 LGHNA, CDR2 YSLEER. Trimming removed 1 base from V and 0 bases from J; junction bases left unmatched: 2. This CDR3 reads CASSQATGLNTEAFF. DNA for the CDR3: TGCGCCAGCAGCCAAGCGACAGGGCTGAACACTGAAGCTTTCTTT.

V and J are TRBV2 and TRBJ1-1; D is unclear. V was pared by 7 bases and J by 0 bases, with 9 bases between. The CDR3 is 13 amino acids. Germline loops: CDR1 SNHLY, CDR2 FYNNEI. Written as DNA, the CDR3 is TGTGCCAGCAATGCAGACATGAACACTGAAGCTTTCTTT. Translation gives CASNADMNTEAFF.

The chain joins TRBV5-1 to TRBJ1-1, with D uncertain. V lost 1 base to trimming and J lost 1 base, with 8 bases between them. Germline V lookup: CDR1 SGHRS, CDR2 YFSETQ. CDR3 length: 14 residues. The CDR3 nucleotides are TGCGCCAGCAGCTTGACGGCGGCGAACACTGAAGCTTTCTTT. This sequence encodes CASSLTAANTEAFF.

Ten or more counts support this clonotype. The chain employs TRBV4-3 and TRBJ2-5, with 11 bases identical to TRBD2. Germline trimming cut 1 base from V and 2 bases from J; bases unmatched to any gene: 6. This CDR3 has 17 amino acids. CDR1 LGHNA and CDR2 YSLEER come from the germline V gene. CDR3 in DNA: TGCGCCAGCAGCCAAGGCGCTAGCGGGGGGAGGCAAGAGACCCAGTACTTC. It encodes CASSQGASGGRQETQYF.